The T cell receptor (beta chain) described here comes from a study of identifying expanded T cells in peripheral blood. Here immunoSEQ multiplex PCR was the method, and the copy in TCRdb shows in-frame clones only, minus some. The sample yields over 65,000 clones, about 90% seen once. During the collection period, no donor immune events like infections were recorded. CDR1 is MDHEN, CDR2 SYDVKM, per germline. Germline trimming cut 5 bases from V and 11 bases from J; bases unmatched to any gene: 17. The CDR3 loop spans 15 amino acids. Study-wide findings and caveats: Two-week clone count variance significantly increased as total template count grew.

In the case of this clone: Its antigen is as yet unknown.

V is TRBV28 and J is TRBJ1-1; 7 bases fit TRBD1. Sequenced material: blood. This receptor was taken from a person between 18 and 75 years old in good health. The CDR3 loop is CASSQRGRGRTGAFF. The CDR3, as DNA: TGTGCCAGCAGTCAAAGGGGGCGCGGACGCACTGGGGCTTTCTTT.